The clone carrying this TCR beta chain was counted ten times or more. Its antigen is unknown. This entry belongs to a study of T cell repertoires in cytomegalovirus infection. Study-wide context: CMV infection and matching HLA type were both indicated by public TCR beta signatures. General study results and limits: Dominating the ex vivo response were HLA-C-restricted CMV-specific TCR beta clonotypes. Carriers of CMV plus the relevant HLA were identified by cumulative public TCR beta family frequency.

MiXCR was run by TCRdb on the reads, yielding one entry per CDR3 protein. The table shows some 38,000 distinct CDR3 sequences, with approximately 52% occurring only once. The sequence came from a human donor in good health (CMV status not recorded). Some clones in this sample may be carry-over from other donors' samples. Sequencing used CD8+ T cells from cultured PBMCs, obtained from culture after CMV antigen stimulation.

The CDR3: CASSLYGQMNTEAFF. CDR3 nucleotide sequence: TGTGCCAGCAGCTTATATGGGCAGATGAACACTGAAGCTTTCTTT. This sequence joins TRBV7-2 and TRBJ1-1; no clear D. The germline gives CDR1 SGHTA, CDR2 FQGNSA. CDR3 length: 15 amino acids. V gave up 2 bases and J gave up 0 bases, with 10 bases separating them.